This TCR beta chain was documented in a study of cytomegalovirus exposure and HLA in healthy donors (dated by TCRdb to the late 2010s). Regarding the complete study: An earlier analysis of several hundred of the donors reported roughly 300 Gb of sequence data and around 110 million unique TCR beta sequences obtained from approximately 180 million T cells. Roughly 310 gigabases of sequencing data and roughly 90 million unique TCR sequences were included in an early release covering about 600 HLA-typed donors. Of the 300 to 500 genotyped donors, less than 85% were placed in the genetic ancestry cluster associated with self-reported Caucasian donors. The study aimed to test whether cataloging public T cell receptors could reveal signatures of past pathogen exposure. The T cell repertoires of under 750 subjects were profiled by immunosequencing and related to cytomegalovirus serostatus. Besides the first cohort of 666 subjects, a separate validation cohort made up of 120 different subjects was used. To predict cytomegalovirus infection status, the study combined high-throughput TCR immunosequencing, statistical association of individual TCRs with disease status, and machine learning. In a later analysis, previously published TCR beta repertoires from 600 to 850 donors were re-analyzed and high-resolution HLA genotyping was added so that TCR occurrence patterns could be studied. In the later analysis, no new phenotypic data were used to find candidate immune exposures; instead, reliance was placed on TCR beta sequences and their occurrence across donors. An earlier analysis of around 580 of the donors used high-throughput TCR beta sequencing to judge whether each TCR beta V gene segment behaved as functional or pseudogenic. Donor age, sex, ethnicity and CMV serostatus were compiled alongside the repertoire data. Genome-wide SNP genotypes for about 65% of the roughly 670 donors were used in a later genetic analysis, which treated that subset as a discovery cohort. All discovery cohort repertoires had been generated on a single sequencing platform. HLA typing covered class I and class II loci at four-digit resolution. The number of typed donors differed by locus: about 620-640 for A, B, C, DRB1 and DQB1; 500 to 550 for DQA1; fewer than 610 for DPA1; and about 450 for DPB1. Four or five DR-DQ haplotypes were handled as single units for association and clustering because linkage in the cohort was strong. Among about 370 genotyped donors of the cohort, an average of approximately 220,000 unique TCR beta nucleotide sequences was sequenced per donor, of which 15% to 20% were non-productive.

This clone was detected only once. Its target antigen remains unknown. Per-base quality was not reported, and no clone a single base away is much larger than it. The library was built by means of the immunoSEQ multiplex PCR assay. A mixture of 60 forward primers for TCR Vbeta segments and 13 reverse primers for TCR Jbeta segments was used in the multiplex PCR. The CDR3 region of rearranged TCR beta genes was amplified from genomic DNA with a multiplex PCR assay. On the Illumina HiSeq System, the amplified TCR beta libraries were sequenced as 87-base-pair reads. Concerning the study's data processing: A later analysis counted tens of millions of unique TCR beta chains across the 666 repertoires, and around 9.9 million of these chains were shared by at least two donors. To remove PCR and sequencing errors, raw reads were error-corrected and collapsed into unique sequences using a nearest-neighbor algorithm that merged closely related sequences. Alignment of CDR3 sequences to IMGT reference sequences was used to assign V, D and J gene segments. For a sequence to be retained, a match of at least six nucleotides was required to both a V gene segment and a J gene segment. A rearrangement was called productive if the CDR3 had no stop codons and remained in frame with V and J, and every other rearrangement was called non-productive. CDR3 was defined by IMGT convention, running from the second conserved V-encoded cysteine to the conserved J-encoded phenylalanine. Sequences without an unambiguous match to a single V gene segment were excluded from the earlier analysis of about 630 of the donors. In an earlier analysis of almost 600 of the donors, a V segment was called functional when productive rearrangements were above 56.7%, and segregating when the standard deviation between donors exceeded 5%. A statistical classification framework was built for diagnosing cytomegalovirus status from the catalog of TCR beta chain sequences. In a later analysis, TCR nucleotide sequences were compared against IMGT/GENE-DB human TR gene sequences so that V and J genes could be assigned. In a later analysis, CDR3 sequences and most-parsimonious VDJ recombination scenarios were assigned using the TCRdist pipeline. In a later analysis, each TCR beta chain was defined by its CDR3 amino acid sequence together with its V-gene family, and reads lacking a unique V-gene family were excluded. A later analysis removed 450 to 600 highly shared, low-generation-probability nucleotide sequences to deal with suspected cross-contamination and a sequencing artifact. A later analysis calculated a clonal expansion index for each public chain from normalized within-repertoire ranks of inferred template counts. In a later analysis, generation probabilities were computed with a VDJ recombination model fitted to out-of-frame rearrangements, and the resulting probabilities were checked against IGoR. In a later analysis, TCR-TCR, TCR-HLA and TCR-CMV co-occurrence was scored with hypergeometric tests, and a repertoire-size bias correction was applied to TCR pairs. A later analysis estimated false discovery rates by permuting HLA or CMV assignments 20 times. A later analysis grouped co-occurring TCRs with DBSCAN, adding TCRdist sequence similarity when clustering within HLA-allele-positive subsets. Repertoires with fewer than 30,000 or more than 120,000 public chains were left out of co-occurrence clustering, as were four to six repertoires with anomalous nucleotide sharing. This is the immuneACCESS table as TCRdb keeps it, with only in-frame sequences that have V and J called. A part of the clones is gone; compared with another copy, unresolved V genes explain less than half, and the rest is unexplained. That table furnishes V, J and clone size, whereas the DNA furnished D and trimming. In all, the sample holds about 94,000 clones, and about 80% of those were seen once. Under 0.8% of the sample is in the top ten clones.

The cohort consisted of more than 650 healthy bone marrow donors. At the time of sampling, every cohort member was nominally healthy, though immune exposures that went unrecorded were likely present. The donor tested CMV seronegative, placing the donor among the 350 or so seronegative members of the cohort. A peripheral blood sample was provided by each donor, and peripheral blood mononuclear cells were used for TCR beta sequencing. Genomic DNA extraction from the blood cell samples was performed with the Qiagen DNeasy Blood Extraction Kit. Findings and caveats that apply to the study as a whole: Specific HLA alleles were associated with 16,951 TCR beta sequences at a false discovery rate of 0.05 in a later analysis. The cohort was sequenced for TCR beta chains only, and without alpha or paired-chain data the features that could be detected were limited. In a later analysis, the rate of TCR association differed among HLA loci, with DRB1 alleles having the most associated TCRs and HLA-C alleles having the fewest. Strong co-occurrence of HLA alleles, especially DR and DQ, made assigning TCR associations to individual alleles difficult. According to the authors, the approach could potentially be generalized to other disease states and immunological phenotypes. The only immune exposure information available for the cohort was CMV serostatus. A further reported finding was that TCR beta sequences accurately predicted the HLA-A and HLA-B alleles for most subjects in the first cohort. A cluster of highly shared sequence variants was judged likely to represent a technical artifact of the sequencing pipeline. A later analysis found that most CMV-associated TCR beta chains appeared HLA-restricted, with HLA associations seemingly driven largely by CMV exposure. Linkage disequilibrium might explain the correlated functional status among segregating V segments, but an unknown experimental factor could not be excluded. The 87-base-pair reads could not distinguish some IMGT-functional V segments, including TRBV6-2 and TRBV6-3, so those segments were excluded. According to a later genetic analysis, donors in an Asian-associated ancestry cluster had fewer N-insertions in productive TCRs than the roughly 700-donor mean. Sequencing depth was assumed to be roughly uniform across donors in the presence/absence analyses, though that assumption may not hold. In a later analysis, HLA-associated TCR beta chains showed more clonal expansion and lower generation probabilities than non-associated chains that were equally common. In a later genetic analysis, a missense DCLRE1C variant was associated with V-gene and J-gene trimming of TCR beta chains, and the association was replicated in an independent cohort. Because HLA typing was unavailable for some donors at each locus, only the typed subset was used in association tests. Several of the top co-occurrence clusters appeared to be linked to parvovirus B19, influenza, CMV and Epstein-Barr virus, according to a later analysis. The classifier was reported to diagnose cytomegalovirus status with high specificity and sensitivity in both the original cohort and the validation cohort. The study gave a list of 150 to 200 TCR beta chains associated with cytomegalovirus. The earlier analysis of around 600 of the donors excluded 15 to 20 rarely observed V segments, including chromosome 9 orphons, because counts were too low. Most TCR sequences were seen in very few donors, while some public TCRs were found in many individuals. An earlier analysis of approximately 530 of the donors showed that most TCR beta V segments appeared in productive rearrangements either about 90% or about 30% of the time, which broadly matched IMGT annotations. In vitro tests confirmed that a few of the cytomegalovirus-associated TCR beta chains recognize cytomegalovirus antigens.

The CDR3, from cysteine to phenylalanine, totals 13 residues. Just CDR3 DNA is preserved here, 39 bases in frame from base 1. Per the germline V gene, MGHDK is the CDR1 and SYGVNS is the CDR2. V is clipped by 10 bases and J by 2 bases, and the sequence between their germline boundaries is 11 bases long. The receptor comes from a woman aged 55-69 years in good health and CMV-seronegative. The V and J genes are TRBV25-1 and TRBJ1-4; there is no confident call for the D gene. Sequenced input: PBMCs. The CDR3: CATGDRTNEKLFF. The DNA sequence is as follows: TGTGCCACCGGAGACCGGACTAATGAAAAACTGTTTTTT.